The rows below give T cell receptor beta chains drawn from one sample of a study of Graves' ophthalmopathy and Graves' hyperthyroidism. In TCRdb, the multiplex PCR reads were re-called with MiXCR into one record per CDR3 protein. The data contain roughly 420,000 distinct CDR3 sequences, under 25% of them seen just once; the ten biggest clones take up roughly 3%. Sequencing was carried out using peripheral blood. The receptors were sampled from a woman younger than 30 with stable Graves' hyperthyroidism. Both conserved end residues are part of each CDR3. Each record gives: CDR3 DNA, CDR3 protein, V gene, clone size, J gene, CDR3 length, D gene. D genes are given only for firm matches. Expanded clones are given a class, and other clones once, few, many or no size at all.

DNA: TGCGCCAGCAGCAAACAGGGAAGCTATGGCTACACCTTC; CDR3: CASSKQGSYGYTF; V: TRBV4-3; size: many; J: TRBJ1-2; length: 13; D: .
DNA: TGTGCCAGTAGTATCGGACAGGGAGGGGGCTACGAGCAGTACTTC; CDR3: CASSIGQGGGYEQYF; V: TRBV19; size: many; J: TRBJ2-7; length: 15; D: .
DNA: TGTGCCAGCAGCTTAACAGGGTTTGATCGTCAGCCCCAGCATTTT; CDR3: CASSLTGFDRQPQHF; V: TRBV7-2; size: many; J: TRBJ1-5; length: 15; D: .
DNA: TGTGCCAGCAGCCAAGCAGGATCAGGAAACACCATATATTTT; CDR3: CASSQAGSGNTIYF; V: TRBV14; size: many; J: TRBJ1-3; length: 14; D: .
DNA: TGTGCCAGCAGCAACCAGCGGGAGGGCCCACAAGAGACCCAGTACTTC; CDR3: CASSNQREGPQETQYF; V: TRBV7-9; size: many; J: TRBJ2-5; length: 16; D: TRBD2
DNA: TGTGCCAGCAGTGCTGTCGAGACTGAAGCTTTCTTT; CDR3: CASSAVETEAFF; V: TRBV12-3/TRBV12-4; size: many; J: TRBJ1-1; length: 12; D: .
DNA: TGTGCCAGCAGCTTAACCCTTGGTACCGGGGAGCTGTTTTTT; CDR3: CASSLTLGTGELFF; V: TRBV7-3; size: many; J: TRBJ2-2; length: 14; D: .
DNA: TGTGCCAGCAGCCGGACAGGGACCGGTAGCAATCAGCCCCAGCATTTT; CDR3: CASSRTGTGSNQPQHF; V: TRBV6-2/TRBV6-3; size: many; J: TRBJ1-5; length: 16; D: TRBD1
DNA: TGTGCCACCAGCAGAGATCGACAGGCCCATTATGGCTACACCTTC; CDR3: CATSRDRQAHYGYTF; V: TRBV15; size: many; J: TRBJ1-2; length: 15; D: .
DNA: TGTGCCAGCAGTTACCCGGGCAGGGGGCAAGAGACCCAGTACTTC; CDR3: CASSYPGRGQETQYF; V: TRBV6-5; size: few; J: TRBJ2-5; length: 15; D: TRBD1
DNA: TGTGCCAGCAGTCCATACCCCGGGGAGAACACTGAAGCTTTCTTT; CDR3: CASSPYPGENTEAFF; V: TRBV28; size: many; J: TRBJ1-1; length: 15; D: .
DNA: TGTGCCAGCAGTGAATGGACAGGCCTGAGCGGCTACACCTTC; CDR3: CASSEWTGLSGYTF; V: TRBV6-1; size: few; J: TRBJ1-2; length: 14; D: TRBD1
DNA: TGTGCCAGCAGCTTATCCCACAATCAGCCCCAGCATTTT; CDR3: CASSLSHNQPQHF; V: TRBV7-2; size: many; J: TRBJ1-5; length: 13; D: .
DNA: TGTGCCAGCAGTTTAGCCCACAGGGAGAATTCACCCCTCCACTTT; CDR3: CASSLAHRENSPLHF; V: TRBV12-3/TRBV12-4; size: .; J: TRBJ1-6; length: 15; D: .
DNA: TGTGCCAGCAGTGAAAGGGGAGACAGGTTCTCTCGGGACACTGAAGCTTTCTTT; CDR3: CASSERGDRFSRDTEAFF; V: TRBV6-1; size: .; J: TRBJ1-1; length: 18; D: .
DNA: TGTGCCAGCAGTAAGCACCTTGGGCGCAGGGGACTCGACTTGTCCCAGCATTTT; CDR3: CASSKHLGRRGLDLSQHF; V: TRBV28; size: once; J: TRBJ1-5; length: 18; D: .
DNA: TGTGCCAGCAGCCCCGCCGGGAGAGGCGTTCGCGAGCAGTACTTC; CDR3: CASSPAGRGVREQYF; V: TRBV11-2; size: many; J: TRBJ2-7; length: 15; D: .
DNA: TGTGCCAGCAGCTTGATTGACAGGGACACTGAAGCTTTCTTT; CDR3: CASSLIDRDTEAFF; V: TRBV7-8; size: many; J: TRBJ1-1; length: 14; D: TRBD1
DNA: TGTGCCAGCAGCCAAAAAAATCTCCGGGACACTTCCTACGAGCAGTACTTC; CDR3: CASSQKNLRDTSYEQYF; V: TRBV16; size: many; J: TRBJ2-7; length: 17; D: .
DNA: TGCGCCAGCAGCAGGGAAGGTGGGTCGGGACGGCTAACCTCTGGGGCCAACGTCCTGACTTTC; CDR3: CASSREGGSGRLTSGANVLTF; V: TRBV5-1; size: .; J: TRBJ2-6; length: 21; D: .
DNA: TGTGCCAGCAGAGCCGGGACAGGGGAAGAGACCCAGTACTTC; CDR3: CASRAGTGEETQYF; V: TRBV2; size: many; J: TRBJ2-5; length: 14; D: TRBD1
DNA: TGTGCCAGCAGTTTGGCCGCCTGGGAGCTAGCGCGGTACGAGCAGTACTTC; CDR3: CASSLAAWELARYEQYF; V: TRBV28; size: .; J: TRBJ2-7; length: 17; D: .
DNA: TGCAGTGCTAGGGCCCCGGTGGATACCTACGAGCAGTACTTC; CDR3: CSARAPVDTYEQYF; V: TRBV20-1; size: many; J: TRBJ2-7; length: 14; D: .
DNA: TGTGCCAGCAGTTACGGCAGGGGTCACGAGCAGTACTTC; CDR3: CASSYGRGHEQYF; V: TRBV6-5; size: many; J: TRBJ2-7; length: 13; D: .
DNA: TGCAGTGCTATAGAAGGGGGTATAGAGACCCAGTACTTC; CDR3: CSAIEGGIETQYF; V: TRBV20-1; size: .; J: TRBJ2-5; length: 13; D: .
DNA: TGTGCCACCAGTGAATCAGCTCAAGAGACCCAGTACTTC; CDR3: CATSESAQETQYF; V: TRBV24-1; size: many; J: TRBJ2-5; length: 13; D: .
DNA: TGCGCCAGCAGCTTGAGGACAGGGGGGGGCACTGAAGCTTTCTTT; CDR3: CASSLRTGGGTEAFF; V: TRBV5-1; size: .; J: TRBJ1-1; length: 15; D: TRBD1
DNA: TGCAGCGTTGCGGACAGTAAAGAGACCCAGTACTTC; CDR3: CSVADSKETQYF; V: TRBV29-1; size: many; J: TRBJ2-5; length: 12; D: .
DNA: TGTGCCGCCCGGCCCGGACAGGGATTCTACGAGCAGTACTTC; CDR3: CAARPGQGFYEQYF; V: TRBV4-2; size: .; J: TRBJ2-7; length: 14; D: TRBD1
DNA: TGTGCCAGCATGTACAGCCAAGAGACCCAGTACTTC; CDR3: CASMYSQETQYF; V: TRBV2; size: many; J: TRBJ2-5; length: 12; D: .
DNA: TGCAGCGTTGGCCGCTTTCGGACAACTAACTATGGCTACACCTTC; CDR3: CSVGRFRTTNYGYTF; V: TRBV29-1; size: many; J: TRBJ1-2; length: 15; D: .
DNA: TGTGCCAGCAGCCTTACACAGGGGGAAGGATACTATGGCTACACCTTC; CDR3: CASSLTQGEGYYGYTF; V: TRBV28; size: .; J: TRBJ1-2; length: 16; D: TRBD1
DNA: TGTGCCAGCAGTTTTCCCATCACAGATACGCAGTATTTT; CDR3: CASSFPITDTQYF; V: TRBV12-3/TRBV12-4; size: many; J: TRBJ2-3; length: 13; D: .
DNA: TGTGCCAGCAGTGCGCCTGGGGACGGCGCTGCACCCCTCCACTTT; CDR3: CASSAPGDGAAPLHF; V: TRBV28; size: many; J: TRBJ1-6; length: 15; D: .
DNA: TGCGCCAGCAGTCCTGATATGACTAGCACTGAAGCTTTCTTT; CDR3: CASSPDMTSTEAFF; V: TRBV10-1; size: many; J: TRBJ1-1; length: 14; D: .
DNA: TGTGCCAGCAGCTTAGTCCATCTTAAGGGGGAGCTGTTTTTT; CDR3: CASSLVHLKGELFF; V: TRBV7-9; size: many; J: TRBJ2-2; length: 14; D: .
DNA: TGTGCCAGCAGCCCCACGTCTAGCGGGAACTACGAGCAGTACTTC; CDR3: CASSPTSSGNYEQYF; V: TRBV2; size: many; J: TRBJ2-7; length: 15; D: TRBD2
DNA: TGTGCCAGCAGTCGCGGGGACTTCCAAGAGACCCAGTACTTC; CDR3: CASSRGDFQETQYF; V: TRBV12-3/TRBV12-4; size: many; J: TRBJ2-5; length: 14; D: .
DNA: TGTGCCAGCAGTTTATCACCAACCTCCGGGCACCAGCCCCAGCATTTT; CDR3: CASSLSPTSGHQPQHF; V: TRBV28; size: many; J: TRBJ1-5; length: 16; D: .